The present T cell receptor beta chain was sequenced within a study of untreated major depressive disorder. Patients had taken no psychiatric medication, including antidepressants, for at least 8 weeks before enrollment. Donors lacked major illness, comorbidities, regular medication, drug use, or heavy drinking. Typically approximately 96% of enriched cells were CD4+. Study findings and constraints: Differences in TRBV25-01 and TRBV02-01 usage did not reach significance. Depressed patients' CD4+ T cells carried increased TRBV05-01 (Vbeta 5.1) usage versus control CD4+ T cells.

For this clone: Antigen unknown.

Germline loops: CDR1 SQVTM, CDR2 ANQGSEA. Trimming removed 7 bases at V and 5 bases at J, with 20 bases between. The CDR3 length is 14 residues. Here immunoSEQ multiplex PCR was the method, and the copy in TCRdb shows in-frame clones only, minus some. The table has some 13,000 clones, around 90% seen once; the top ten hold 0.82%. The TCR sequence derives from a man aged 25-45 years with major depressive disorder. The sequencing sample was made of CD4+ T cells from PBMCs. This chain connects TRBV29-1 to TRBJ2-5, with D possibly matching TRBD1 (5 bases). CDR3 protein: CSASNPTGVETQYF. As DNA, the CDR3 is TGCAGCGCCTCAAACCCCACAGGAGTGGAGACCCAGTACTTC.